Described below is a single TCR beta chain sequence and its context. The target of this receptor is not known. Per-base quality was not reported, and no clone a single base away is much larger than it. The library was made by RACE. These reads were obtained on a NextSeq 500. Library preparation attached unique molecular identifiers to individual cDNA molecules for quantitative, reproducible TCR counting. From each blood RNA sample, both TCR alpha and TCR beta chains were sequenced. Under the source paper's analysis protocol: A median of about 87,000 TCRs per sample was observed, with a range of roughly 20,000 to 750,000. The Decombinator software suite was used to annotate V, J and CDR3 in the TCR reads. To make PS versus PT1 abundance plots, every sample was subsampled to the same number of TCRs (28,000). TCRs were defined as expanded if absent before sensitization and observed at least eight times at the 2-week time point. Clones were called with MiXCR by TCRdb after fastp trimmed the public reads at Q25, and only in-frame beta chains were retained. Rows are combined by CDR3 protein, so each entry shows the most common genes and DNA. TCRdb's processing, not the study's, gives the V and J calls here. The sample table shows about 69,000 distinct CDR3 sequences, and approximately 10% are seen once. Around 6.8% of the sample is taken by the ten largest.

These data are taken from a study of human T cells and chemical hapten exposure (dated by TCRdb to about 2021). Regarding the study in general: For sensitization, 2% DPC in acetone was applied to a 2 cm by 2 cm area of upper inner arm skin. Throughout the study period of roughly 24 weeks, patients also received therapeutic DPC doses to the scalp every week. Patch tests used Finn chambers with 0.01% DPC on the upper back, scored after 6 days by International Contact Dermatitis Research Group standards. Alopecia areata with under or over 50% scalp involvement, alopecia totalis and alopecia universalis were represented in the patient cohort, which was mostly female. Libraries were pooled for sequencing, and variation in per-sample TCR yields was attributed mainly to small differences in library volumes within the pool. In alopecia patients, the study followed how the peripheral blood TCR repertoire changed in vivo over primary and secondary sensitization to diphenylcyclopropenone (DPC), a hapten. Blood samples were taken from patients before sensitization (week 0) and then at 2, 6 and about 24 weeks after DPC sensitization. Blood for TCR sequencing was provided by twenty-nine alopecia patients at one to four time points (pre-sensitization, 2, 6 and 24 weeks).

The intended sense of this specimen's time point label: patch test 2, 6 weeks after DPC sensitization. The intended sense of this specimen's treatment or condition label: therapeutic diphenylcyclopropenone sensitization with weekly scalp DPC. Blood at each patch-test visit was drawn before the patch test was applied. Patients were eligible if aged 18 to 70, diagnosed with alopecia and judged suitable for DPC therapy, and pregnant patients were excluded. Total RNA was extracted from unfractionated whole blood collected in Tempus Blood RNA tubes. What the work shows at the level of the full study, not this receptor alone: Significantly more large CDR3 similarity clusters were formed by expanded TCRs than by pre-sensitization or healthy control sets, consistent with antigen-driven responses. No change with DPC sensitization was found in the number of TCRs above 1 in 1000 frequency, and no evidence of global repertoire structure alterations was found. Alopecia, a presumed autoimmune disease, was present in all patients, so the immune response of the patients might differ from that of healthy individuals. After repeated subsampling, the strength of the expansion versus patch-test correlation and the threshold at which it became significant changed. Patch test score correlated positively with the number of PT1 expanded TCRs, reaching significance at thresholds 8, 16 and 32 but not at 4.

Including the terminal cysteine and phenylalanine, the CDR3 comprises 15 residues. The kept DNA is CDR3 alone, 45 bases in frame from the first base. V trim: 5 bases; J trim: 3 bases; unmatched bases: 8. CDR1 and CDR2 (SGHNT, YENEEA) derive from the germline V gene. The sequenced sample was whole blood, obtained in connection with sensitization to the hapten diphenylcyclopropenone (DPC). The chain was built from TRBV11-3 and TRBJ2-5; TRBD2 aligns with 8 central bases. This sequence was found in a woman aged 50 to 65 with alopecia areata. Some clones in this sample may be carry-over from other donors' samples. The DNA reads TGTGCCAGCAGCCAACGTACAGCGGGAGAAGAGACCCAGTACTTC. Its amino acids are CASSQRTAGEETQYF.